This entry lists 22 T cell receptor beta chains sequenced from one sample in a study of blood T cells in healthy people across ages. For the second PCR, which ran for about 7 to 11 cycles, a sample-barcoded 5' primer and a J-beta primer mix were used. TCRdb reprocessed the 5' RACE reads with MiXCR, giving one entry per CDR3 protein. The table lists some 1.5 million distinct CDR3 sequences, about 42% of them singletons. Material: blood. Receptor source: a woman aged 18-35 years in good health.

In its sample, this clonotype was seen a few times. This chain connects TRBV20-1 to TRBJ1-5; maybe TRBD1 (5 bases). The ends were cut back, 3 bases at V and 6 bases at J, with 12 bases in the middle. The CDR3 totals 13 residues. CDR1 and CDR2 from the germline V gene are DFQATT and SNEGSKA (reference sequence). CDR3: CSARAPGLQPQHF. The DNA of the CDR3 is TGCAGTGCTAGGGCCCCGGGACTTCAGCCCCAGCATTTT.

This clonotype showed up many times. The gene calls are TRBV29-1 and TRBJ2-7; D gene unclear. The CDR3 is 14 residues long. The V and J ends lost 6 bases and 2 bases respectively, with 17 bases between them. Germline lookup yields CDR1 SQVTM and CDR2 ANQGSEA. CDR3 residues: CSVDPGPSPYEQYF. CDR3 DNA: TGCAGCGTCGATCCCGGGCCGAGTCCCTACGAGCAGTACTTC.

Worth noting for this clonotype: A much bigger clone sits one base away, suggesting this may be a read error. The chain carries TRBV12-3 or TRBV12-4 and TRBJ2-3; tentative D call: TRBD1 (5 bases). Trimming took 6 bases from V and 2 from J, leaving 12 bases between them. The CDR3 has 14 amino acids. The CDR3 sequence: CASRPQTDTDTQYF. The CDR3 region has the DNA TGTGCCAGCAGACCCCAGACAGACACAGATACGCAGTATTTT.

This rearrangement joins TRBV5-1 to TRBJ2-3; D tentatively reads TRBD1 or TRBD2 (6 bases each). The CDR3 is 14 residues long. The V gene's germline CDR1 is SGHRS and CDR2 YFSETQ. V shed 4 bases and J shed 2 bases, with 11 bases lying between them. This chain's CDR3 is CASSTGGLTDTQYF. In DNA, the CDR3 is TGCGCCAGCAGCACCGGGGGCCTCACAGATACGCAGTATTTT.

The chain links TRBV5-5 to TRBJ1-5; a possible D gene is TRBD1 (5 bases). Trimming shortened V by 3 bases and J by 6 bases, and 16 bases separated the two germline ends. This CDR3 region has 15 residues. The germline CDR1 and CDR2 sequences are SGHKS and YYEKEE (reference sequence). Here the CDR3 reads CASSSRAQASQPQHF. The CDR3 DNA reads TGTGCCAGCAGCTCCAGGGCGCAGGCCAGTCAGCCCCAGCATTTT.

The chain carries TRBV2 and TRBJ2-7; D uncertain. CDR3 size: 14 residues. V was pared by 6 bases and J by 0 bases, with 12 bases between. CDR1 is SNHLY, CDR2 FYNNEI, per germline. The DNA of the CDR3 is TGTGCCAGCAGAAGGACGGAGTACTCCTACGAGCAGTACTTC. Residues: CASRRTEYSYEQYF.

This clonotype was counted a few times. At one boundary the junction diverges from the germline segment, which might be a read error. CDR3 bases: TGTGCCAGCGGGCCCTGGGAGACAGGGTTCTACAGTGAGCAGTTCTTC. It specifies CASGPWETGFYSEQFF. This chain joins TRBV14 and TRBJ2-1; 7 bases map to TRBD1. Germline V gene data show CDR1 as SGHDN and CDR2 as FVKESK. The CDR3 length is 16 residues.

This chain links TRBV20-1 with TRBJ2-3, with D possibly matching TRBD2 (6 bases). Deletions cut 5 bases from V and 3 bases from J, with 15 bases between. CDR1 is DFQATT, CDR2 SNEGSKA, per germline (reference sequence). The CDR3 length is 14 residues. This CDR3 reads CSAVRPGTTDTQYF. CDR3 coding DNA: TGCAGTGCTGTCCGACCGGGGACTACAGATACGCAGTATTTT.

V is TRBV20-1 and J is TRBJ2-3; 9 bases are a match to TRBD2. Looked up from germline, CDR1 is DFQATT and CDR2 is SNEGSKA (reference sequence). V trimming: 3 bases; J trimming: 5 bases; junction bases outside the gene matches: 18. This CDR3 has 18 amino acids. The CDR3 DNA is TGCAGTGCTAGCCTAGCGGCGGGGGGGCCTTATTTTAAAGATACGCAGTATTTT. Amino acid sequence: CSASLAAGGPYFKDTQYF.

The chain joins TRBV12-3 or TRBV12-4 to TRBJ2-7; 8 bases are a match to TRBD1. The CDR3 spans 15 residues. After removal of 7 bases from V and 1 base from J, the junction contained 9 bases not matched to a gene. The CDR3 coding sequence is TGTGCCAGCATCATCAGGGGGCTAAAATCCTACGAGCAGTACTTC. This translates into CASIIRGLKSYEQYF.

The J gene is TRBJ2-1, the V gene TRBV11-2, with D unclear. CDR3 length: 13 amino acids. Trimming removed 5 bases from V and 5 bases from J, with 10 bases in between. Per germline, CDR1 SGHAT and CDR2 FQNNGV. The CDR3 here is CASSVRRDNEQFF. CDR3 coding DNA: TGTGCCAGCAGCGTACGCAGAGACAATGAGCAGTTCTTC.

V gene TRBV30 combines with J gene TRBJ2-4; 9 nucleotides line up with TRBD2. The V segment lost 7 bases and the J segment 13 bases; nucleotides outside the gene matches: 11. Germline assignment: CDR1 GTSNPN and CDR2 SVGIG (reference sequence). The CDR3 totals 12 residues. The CDR3 DNA sequence: TGTGCCTCTGCGACTAGCGGCAATGAGCAGTACTTC. It yields the protein CASATSGNEQYF.

A single count supports this clonotype. This chain connects TRBV7-3 to TRBJ2-7; TRBD1 might be the D (6 bases). With the DNA end fitting TRBJ2-5 better, the J assignment may be wrong. This CDR3 spans 14 amino acids. Germline CDR1 SGHTA, CDR2 FQGTGA. CDR3 residues: CASSPRRGRETQYF. The CDR3 bases are TGTGCCAGCAGCCCACGAAGGGGGAGAGAGACCCAGTACTTC.

V gene TRBV20-1 combines with J gene TRBJ2-5; TRBD2 matches 8 bases. The end of the DNA is better explained by TRBJ2-7, so the J call may be wrong. Germline CDR1 reads DFQATT; CDR2 reads SNEGSKA (reference sequence). This CDR3 is 12 amino acids long. CDR3 sequence: CSATTSVHEQYF. As DNA, the CDR3 is TGCAGTGCTACGACTAGCGTCCACGAGCAGTACTTC.

The gene calls are TRBV3-1 and TRBJ2-5; D possibly corresponds to TRBD1 (5 bases). CDR3 length equals 15 residues. From germline, CDR1 is LGHDT and CDR2 YNNKEL (reference sequence). Trimming left V 1 base short and J 0 bases short, with 9 bases between. CDR3 in amino acids: CASSQARTYQETQYF. The DNA for the CDR3 is TGTGCCAGCAGCCAAGCACGGACATACCAAGAGACCCAGTACTTC.

The chain couples TRBV20-1 to TRBJ2-7; TRBD2 matches at 9 bases. There are 14 residues in the CDR3. J was trimmed by 3 bases and V by 1 base; bases with no gene match: 4. Per germline, CDR1 DFQATT and CDR2 SNEGSKA (reference sequence). The chain's CDR3 is CSARALAGHYEQYF. The CDR3 nucleotides are TGCAGTGCTAGAGCCCTAGCGGGGCACTACGAGCAGTACTTC.

CDR3 bases: TGCAGCGTTGGCGGGAGTCGAACCGGGGAGCTGTTTTTT. Encoded protein: CSVGGSRTGELFF. J is TRBJ2-2 and V is TRBV29-1; 7 bases fit TRBD2. V shed 4 bases and J 5 bases; nucleotides not matched to a gene: 4. The CDR3 has 13 residues. CDR1 is SQVTM and CDR2 is ANQGSEA in the germline V gene.

The chain has TRBV7-3 and TRBJ2-1, with 9 bases matching TRBD1. The V and J ends lost 5 bases and 9 bases, in that order; junction bases with no gene match: 8. CDR3 size: 14 residues. CDR1 and CDR2 (germline): SGHTA, FQGTGA. DNA for the CDR3: TGTGCCAGCAGCACCCTAATGACAGGGGGTGAGCAGTTCTTC. This encodes CASSTLMTGGEQFF.

The chain recombines TRBV4-3 with TRBJ2-7, with 12 bases fitting TRBD2. Germline V gene lookup returns CDR1 LGHNA and CDR2 YSLEER. The CDR3 covers 16 residues. V lost 4 bases and J lost 1; bases outside the gene matches: 5. CDR3 coding DNA: TGCGCCAGCAGCCCGGGGACTAGCGGGTTGTCCTACGAGCAGTACTTC. This sequence encodes CASSPGTSGLSYEQYF.

This clonotype was counted ten times or more. This chain uses TRBV10-3 with TRBJ2-7, with TRBD2 matching over 8 bases. The CDR3 loop spans 12 amino acids. CDR1 ENHRY and CDR2 SYGVKD come from the germline V gene. Trimming removed 6 bases from V and 4 bases from J; junction bases left unmatched: 2. The CDR3 DNA follows: TGTGCCATCAGCAGCGGGGGATACGAGCAGTACTTC. Amino acid sequence: CAISSGGYEQYF.

This chain joins TRBV9 and TRBJ2-1; 8 bases match TRBD2. CDR3 length: 15 amino acids. Losses at the gene ends were 7 bases for V and 4 bases for J; bases not matched to a gene: 10. Germline values: CDR1 SGDLS, CDR2 YYNGEE. CDR3 region: CASGAGGTGYNEQFF. CDR3 bases: TGTGCCAGCGGGGCGGGAGGTACCGGATACAATGAGCAGTTCTTC.

This chain uses TRBV12-3 or TRBV12-4 with TRBJ1-4, with D tentatively TRBD1 (5 bases). The V end lost 3 bases, the J end lost 3 bases, and 14 bases lay between the germline ends. CDR3 length: 16 residues. The chain's CDR3 is CASSFGGTGANEKLFF. In DNA, the CDR3 is TGTGCCAGCAGTTTCGGCGGGACTGGAGCTAATGAAAAACTGTTTTTT.